This T cell receptor (beta chain) was retrieved from a study of T cell responses to AZD1222 COVID-19 vaccine. Overall study: Analysis merged second doses at about 4 or about 12 weeks. Findings and limits, study-wide: Just five or six AZD1222 recipients were seropositive at baseline. Vaccine-associated CD4 TCRs ranged over spike, dominating at 160-218 and 743-854. Repertoires were obtained solely post-peak T cell response.

Produced via immunoSEQ multiplex PCR; TCRdb's table is partial and in-frame only. The sample carries about 97,000 clones, roughly nine tenths recorded once. Remarks on this clone: Its cognate antigen is unknown.

The germline CDR1 and CDR2 sequences are GTSNPN and SVGIG (reference sequence). The junction had 4 bases not matched to a gene; V was cut back by 4 bases and J by 2 bases. This CDR3 region has 13 residues. Source: peripheral blood, taken on day 0 of AZD1222 vaccination. V and J are TRBV30 and TRBJ1-2; 7 positions agree with TRBD1. The sequence came from an adult in good health. The CDR3 DNA reads TGTGCCTGGACCGGGACAGAGAACTATGGCTACACCTTC. This gives the protein CAWTGTENYGYTF.